A selection of T cell receptor beta chains follows, all from one sample in a study of cytomegalovirus exposure and HLA in healthy donors. The protocol was immunoSEQ multiplex PCR, while the TCRdb copy is restricted to in-frame clones and leaves out a portion. The sample gives some 150,000 clones, around 73% of which show up once; 1.4% to 1.5% is in the top ten. The sequencing input was PBMCs. These receptors all come from a male donor in good health and CMV-seronegative. Each CDR3 is given with its conserved first and last residue. Each record gives: V gene, D gene, J gene, clone size, CDR3 protein, CDR3 DNA. D genes are given only for firm matches. Clone size is stated in some rows and not others, as once, few, many or a class when expanded.

v_call: TRBV7-9; d_call: TRBD2; j_call: TRBJ2-4; clone_size: NA; cdr3_aa: CASSGDGEGIAKNIQYF; cdr3_nt: TGTGCCAGCAGCGGGGACGGGGAGGGGATAGCCAAAAACATTCAGTACTTC
v_call: TRBV27; d_call: TRBD2; j_call: TRBJ2-5; clone_size: NA; cdr3_aa: CASSALADQETQYF; cdr3_nt: TGTGCCAGCAGTGCCCTAGCGGATCAAGAGACCCAGTACTTC
v_call: TRBV23-1; d_call: TRBD1; j_call: TRBJ1-1; clone_size: few; cdr3_aa: CASSRGQGETEAFF; cdr3_nt: TGCGCCAGCAGTCGAGGACAGGGGGAGACTGAAGCTTTCTTT
v_call: TRBV19; d_call: NA; j_call: TRBJ1-6; clone_size: NA; cdr3_aa: CASSISDSPLHF; cdr3_nt: TGTGCCAGTAGTATCAGCGATTCACCCCTCCACTTT
v_call: TRBV25-1; d_call: TRBD1; j_call: TRBJ2-7; clone_size: once; cdr3_aa: CASSGQGAYVEQYF; cdr3_nt: TGTGCCAGCTCTGGACAGGGGGCATACGTGGAGCAGTACTTC
v_call: TRBV7-3; d_call: NA; j_call: TRBJ2-6; clone_size: NA; cdr3_aa: CASTLGPSGANVLTF; cdr3_nt: TGTGCCAGCACCCTGGGGCCCTCTGGGGCCAACGTCCTGACTTTC
v_call: TRBV19; d_call: NA; j_call: TRBJ2-2; clone_size: NA; cdr3_aa: CASSIAGNTGELFF; cdr3_nt: TGTGCCAGTAGTATAGCAGGCAACACCGGGGAGCTGTTTTTT
v_call: TRBV27; d_call: NA; j_call: TRBJ2-5; clone_size: NA; cdr3_aa: CASSSLVVWETQYF; cdr3_nt: TGTGCCAGCAGCTCCCTAGTGGTTTGGGAGACCCAGTACTTC
v_call: TRBV6-5; d_call: NA; j_call: TRBJ1-1; clone_size: NA; cdr3_aa: CASSSRGGVNTEAFF; cdr3_nt: TGTGCCAGCAGTTCCCGGGGGGGAGTGAACACTGAAGCTTTCTTT
v_call: TRBV9; d_call: NA; j_call: TRBJ2-3; clone_size: NA; cdr3_aa: CASSVRGGELADTQYF; cdr3_nt: TGTGCCAGCAGCGTAAGGGGGGGAGAGTTGGCAGATACGCAGTATTTT
v_call: TRBV29-1; d_call: NA; j_call: TRBJ1-2; clone_size: few; cdr3_aa: CSVEDPGHYGYTF; cdr3_nt: TGCAGCGTTGAAGACCCAGGCCACTATGGCTACACCTTC
v_call: TRBV18; d_call: TRBD2; j_call: TRBJ2-1; clone_size: NA; cdr3_aa: CASSPPGLAGGIFNEQFF; cdr3_nt: TGTGCCAGCTCACCACCGGGACTAGCGGGGGGGATCTTCAATGAGCAGTTCTTC
v_call: TRBV6-5; d_call: TRBD1; j_call: TRBJ2-7; clone_size: few; cdr3_aa: CASSYTGTAYEQYF; cdr3_nt: TGTGCCAGCAGTTACACCGGGACAGCCTACGAGCAGTACTTC
v_call: TRBV30; d_call: TRBD2; j_call: TRBJ2-7; clone_size: few; cdr3_aa: CAWSSGTSSYEQYF; cdr3_nt: TGTGCCTGGAGTTCAGGGACTAGCTCCTACGAGCAGTACTTC
v_call: TRBV4-1; d_call: TRBD1; j_call: TRBJ2-7; clone_size: NA; cdr3_aa: CASSQTNRDSDFYEQYF; cdr3_nt: TGCGCCAGCAGCCAGACGAACCGGGACAGCGACTTCTACGAGCAGTACTTC
v_call: TRBV7-6; d_call: NA; j_call: TRBJ2-3; clone_size: NA; cdr3_aa: CASSLGVPPTDTQYF; cdr3_nt: TGTGCCAGCAGCTTAGGAGTGCCCCCCACAGATACGCAGTATTTT